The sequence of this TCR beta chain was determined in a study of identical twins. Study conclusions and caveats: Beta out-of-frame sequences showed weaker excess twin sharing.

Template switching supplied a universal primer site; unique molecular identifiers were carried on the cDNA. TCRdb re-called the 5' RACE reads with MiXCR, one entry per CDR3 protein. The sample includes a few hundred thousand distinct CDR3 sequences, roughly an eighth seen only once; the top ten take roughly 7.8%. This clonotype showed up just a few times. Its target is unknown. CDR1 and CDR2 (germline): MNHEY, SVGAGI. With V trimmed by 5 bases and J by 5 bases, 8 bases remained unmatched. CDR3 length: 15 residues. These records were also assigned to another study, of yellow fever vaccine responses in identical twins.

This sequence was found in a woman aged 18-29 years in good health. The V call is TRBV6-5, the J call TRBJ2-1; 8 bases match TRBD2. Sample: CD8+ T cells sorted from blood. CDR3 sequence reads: CASSNRAGADNEQFF. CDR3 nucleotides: TGTGCCAGCAGTAACCGAGCGGGGGCCGACAATGAGCAGTTCTTC.